The subject of this entry is one TCR beta chain. This sample is part of a study of blood T cell repertoires in COVID-19. Study-wide background: T cells, B-cell-depleted T cells, or PBMCs supplied cDNA or gDNA.

The CDR3 consists of 16 residues. After removal of 3 bases from V and 4 bases from J, the junction contained 8 bases not matched to a gene. The germline V gene has CDR1 SGHRS and CDR2 YFSETQ. TCRdb's copy holds only in-frame clones and misses some; the assay was immunoSEQ multiplex PCR. The sample holds fewer than 300,000 clones, around 90% seen once. The sample consisted of peripheral blood. The gene calls are TRBV5-1 and TRBJ2-2, with 8 bases identical to TRBD2. This sequence originates from a man between 18 and 29 years old with active or convalescent COVID-19. CDR3 residues: CASSSWTSWGTGELFF. CDR3 DNA sequence: TGCGCCAGCAGCTCCTGGACTAGCTGGGGCACCGGGGAGCTGTTTTTT.